A few counts support the clone carrying this T cell receptor (beta chain). Antigen specificity is unknown. Repertoires were generated with immunoSEQ multiplex PCR, while TCRdb's copy carries only in-frame clones and drops some. The table records 150,000 or so clones, 85% to 95% of them present only once. The data are from a study of T cell responses to AZD1222 COVID-19 vaccine. The study, taken as a whole, reports: At study baseline, merely five or six AZD1222 recipients were seropositive. Unmutated variant regions are reportedly targeted by nearly half of spike-specific TCRs. Spike-wide vaccine-associated CD4 TCRs dominated at 160-218 and 743-854.

Germline V CDR1 and CDR2: GTSNPN, SVGIG (reference sequence). The V end was cut by 8 bases, the J end by 4 bases, with 15 bases between. The CDR3 runs 13 residues. The rearrangement links TRBV30 to TRBJ1-3; D unresolved. This sequence originates from an adult in good health. Sequencing was performed on peripheral blood, taken on day 0 of AZD1222 vaccination. The CDR3 loop is CAGTTVGGNTIYF. CDR3 in DNA: TGTGCCGGAACGACGGTGGGCGGAAACACCATATATTTT. The whole variable domain, remainder taken from reference TRBV30 and TRBJ1-3, is SQTIHQWPATLVQPVGSPLSLECTVEGTSNPNLYWYRQAAGRGLQLLFYSVGIGQISSEVPQNLSASRPQDRQFILSSKKLLLSDSGFYLCAGTTVGGNTIYFGEGSWLTVV.